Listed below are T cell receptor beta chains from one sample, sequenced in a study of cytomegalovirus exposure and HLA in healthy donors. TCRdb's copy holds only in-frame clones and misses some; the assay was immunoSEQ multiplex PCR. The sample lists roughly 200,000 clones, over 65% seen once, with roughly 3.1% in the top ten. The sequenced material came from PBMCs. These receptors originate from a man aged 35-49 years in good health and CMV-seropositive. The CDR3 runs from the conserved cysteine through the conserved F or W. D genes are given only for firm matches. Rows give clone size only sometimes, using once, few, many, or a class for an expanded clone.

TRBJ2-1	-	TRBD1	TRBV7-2	TGTGCCAGCAGCCCCTCAACAGGGGGATACAATGAGCAGTTCTTC	CASSPSTGGYNEQFF
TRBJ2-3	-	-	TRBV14	TGTGCCAGCAGCCAATCCCTCTTCGCAGGGGGCACAGATACGCAGTATTTT	CASSQSLFAGGTDTQYF
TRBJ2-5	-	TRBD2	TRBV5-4	TGTGCCAGCAAAACACAATCGGGGGGGGAGACCCAGTACTTC	CASKTQSGGETQYF
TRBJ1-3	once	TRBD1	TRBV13	TGTGCCAGCAGCTTAGGTCAGGGGGCAAACACCATATATTTT	CASSLGQGANTIYF
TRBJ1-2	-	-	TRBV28	TGTGCCAGCAGTTTAAGGGGGGGCAACTTCTATGGCTACACCTTC	CASSLRGGNFYGYTF
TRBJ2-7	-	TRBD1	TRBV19	TGTGCCAGTAGTGCCGGACAGGCCCCCCTCCAGAACGAGCAGTACTTC	CASSAGQAPLQNEQYF
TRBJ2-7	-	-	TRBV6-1	TGTGCCAGCGGTGAGAGAATCTCGAGGGCCAACTACGAGCAGTACTTC	CASGERISRANYEQYF
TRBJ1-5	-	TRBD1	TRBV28	TGTGCCAGCAGTTTAATAGGGGGCTCTAGCAATCAGCCCCAGCATTTT	CASSLIGGSSNQPQHF
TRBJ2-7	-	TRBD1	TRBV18	TGTGCCAGCTCACCACTGGACAGGGGGCAGAACGAGCAGTACTTC	CASSPLDRGQNEQYF
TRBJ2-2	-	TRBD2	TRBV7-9	TGTGCCAGCAGCTCAGCGGGAGGGCCCACCGGGGAGCTGTTTTTT	CASSSAGGPTGELFF
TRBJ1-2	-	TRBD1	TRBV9	TGTGCCAGCAGCACACACGGGACAGGGGGCGCCTATGGCTACACCTTC	CASSTHGTGGAYGYTF
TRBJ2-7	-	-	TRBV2	TGTGCCAGCAGAGTTTCCCCGATAGGGGGCGAGCAGTACTTC	CASRVSPIGGEQYF
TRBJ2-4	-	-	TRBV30	TGTGCCTGGAGTCAGGGAACAAACATTCAGTACTTC	CAWSQGTNIQYF
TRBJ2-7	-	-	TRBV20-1	TGCAGTGTCACAAGGGGCGACGAGCAGTACTTC	CSVTRGDEQYF
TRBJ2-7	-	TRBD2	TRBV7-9	TGTGCCAGCAGCGCGCCCGGGACTAGTGGCTACGAGCAGTACTTC	CASSAPGTSGYEQYF
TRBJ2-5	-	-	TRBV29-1	TGCAGCGTTAAGATCTACAGGGTTTTACAAGAGACCCAGTACTTC	CSVKIYRVLQETQYF
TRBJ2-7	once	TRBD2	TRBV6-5	TGTGCCAGCAGACGGACTAGCGGCTACGAGCAGTACTTC	CASRRTSGYEQYF
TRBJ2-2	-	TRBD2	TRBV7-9	TGTGCCAGCAGCACCGGACTAGCGGGAGGCGGGACCGGGGAGCTGTTTTTT	CASSTGLAGGGTGELFF
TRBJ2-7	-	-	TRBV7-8	TGTGCCAGCAGCTTAGGCGGCTGGAGCTACGAGCAGTACTTC	CASSLGGWSYEQYF
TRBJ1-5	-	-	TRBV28	TGTGCCAGCAGACCAACAGGGTTGGGCAATCAGCCCCAGCATTTT	CASRPTGLGNQPQHF
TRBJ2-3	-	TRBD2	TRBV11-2	TGTGCCAGCAGCTTAGGGAGACTAGCGGGGGGGCAGAACACAGATACGCAGTATTTT	CASSLGRLAGGQNTDTQYF
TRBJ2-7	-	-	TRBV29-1	TGCAGCGTTGGACAGCGCCTTTCCTACGAGCAGTACTTC	CSVGQRLSYEQYF